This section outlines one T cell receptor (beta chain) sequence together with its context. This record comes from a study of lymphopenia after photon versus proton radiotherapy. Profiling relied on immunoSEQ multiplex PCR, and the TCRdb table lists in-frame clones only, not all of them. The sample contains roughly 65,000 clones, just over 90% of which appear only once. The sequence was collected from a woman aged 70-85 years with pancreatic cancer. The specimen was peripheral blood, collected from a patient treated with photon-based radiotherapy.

CDR3 in amino acids: CASSQSTGWNSPLHF. The CDR3 DNA follows: TGCGCCAGCAGCCAATCGACAGGGTGGAATTCACCCCTCCACTTT. This rearrangement joins TRBV4-3 to TRBJ1-6, with TRBD1 matching 7 bases. The CDR3 consists of 15 residues. The V gene's germline CDR1 is LGHNA and CDR2 YSLEER. V gave up 2 bases and J gave up 7 bases; unmatched junction bases: 5.